This T cell receptor (beta chain) was obtained from a study of shared T cell receptors in the human thymus. The table came from immunoSEQ multiplex PCR; TCRdb's copy has only in-frame clones and leaves some out. The table lists 700,000 or so clones, 80% to 90% of them singletons, with around 0.0094% in the top ten. This CDR3 spans 13 amino acids. Germline CDR1 reads MNHEY; CDR2 reads SMNVEV (reference sequence). The germline V and J ends were trimmed by 5 bases and 4 bases, with 9 bases remaining between them. To note about this clone: The sample holds other DNA sequences that translate to the same CDR3.

This sample was also put to use in a study of human thymus T cells. Turning to that study: The donors were infants in Finland with congenital heart defects, otherwise immunologically healthy. Corrective cardiac operations yielded the resected thymus tissue. Thymic and blood repertoires appeared to carry a bias in their V and J gene usage. Related reports documented highly overlapping thymic repertoires among unrelated individuals.

The TCR originated in a girl under three years old with a congenital heart defect. The rearrangement uses TRBV27 and TRBJ2-1; maybe TRBD1 (6 bases). Sequencing was done on a sample of thymocytes. The CDR3 DNA sequence: TGTGCCAGCAGTCTCAGGGGATACAATGAGCAGTTCTTC. This codes for CASSLRGYNEQFF.